This TCR beta chain is drawn from a study of OX40 agonist ivuxolimab in advanced cancers. As for the study more broadly: Ivuxolimab was a fully human IgG2 agonistic monoclonal antibody targeting the costimulatory receptor OX40 (CD134). Intravenous ivuxolimab was administered to patients every 2 weeks at six dose levels: 0.01, 0.1, 0.3, 1.5, 3 and 10 mg/kg. Among the roughly 50 dose-escalation patients, approximately 20 had hepatocellular carcinoma, approximately 15 melanoma, 9 renal cell carcinoma and 9 head and neck cancer. The dose-escalation cohort was about 86% male with a mean age of about 60 years, ranging from roughly 20 to 80. Prior anti-PD-1, anti-PD-L1 or anti-CTLA-4 therapy was permitted, and checkpoint inhibitors had been received by less than 45% of dose-escalation patients. Partial responses occurred in three dose-escalation patients, of whom one had hepatocellular carcinoma and two had cutaneous melanoma. The point of sequencing TCRbeta in the periphery was to test whether ivuxolimab changed TCR sequence diversity and drove clonal T-cell expansion. The paper reports the monotherapy dose-escalation portion (N of about 47 patients) of the phase I ivuxolimab trial. What the study reported, not specific to this receptor: After ivuxolimab, expanded clones were on average more numerous among CD8+ T cells than among CD4+ T cells. In the 0.1-3.0 mg/kg groups, partial responders were among the patients with the lowest normalized peripheral clonal expansion, particularly in CD8+ T cells. Low levels of normalized T-cell clonal expansion were also seen in some nonresponding patients. The antigen specificity of the clonally expanded peripheral T cells was not determined. At doses from 0.1 to 3.0 mg/kg, clonal expansion was seen in both CD4+ and CD8+ blood T cells between baseline and week 6.

Remarks on this clone: What antigen it recognizes has not been identified. No qualities accompany the bases; no much larger clone lies one base away.

The trial excluded patients who had a history of autoimmune disease or who were on systemic immunosuppression. Peripheral blood for TCR sequencing was collected from all dose cohorts at baseline, on cycle 4 day 1, and on cycle 7 day 1. The samples were drawn from a first-in-human, open-label, multicenter phase I dose-escalation trial of ivuxolimab. Adults with locally advanced or metastatic melanoma, renal cell, hepatocellular, or head and neck squamous cell carcinoma were enrolled in the trial. Before TCR sequencing, CD4+ and CD8+ T cells were separately sorted from peripheral blood. The germline V gene (reference sequence) provides CDR1 DFQATT and CDR2 SNEGSKA. The CDR3 numbers 11 residues from cysteine through phenylalanine. Just the 33-base CDR3 DNA is kept, in frame starting at base 1. Between the V and J ends, shortened by 1 base and 7 bases respectively, the junction contains 4 bases. Genomic DNA was isolated from the sorted cells so that the TCRbeta CDR3 region could be sequenced. TCRbeta CDR3 regions were sequenced using the immunoSEQ Assay. The table comes from immuneACCESS by way of TCRdb, which keeps in-frame sequences with V and J called. Part of the clones is missing from these tables; in studies checked, under half for an unresolved V gene and the rest for unknown reasons. The sample table records some 70,000 clones; 82% of these occur just once. The biggest ten clones account for 0.42% of the sample.

The sequence was obtained from an adult with an advanced solid tumor such as melanoma, head and neck, liver or kidney cancer. The sequence links TRBV20-1 to TRBJ2-2, with the identity of the D gene unclear. The sample consisted of CD4+ or CD8+ T cells sorted from blood, taken in a trial of the OX40 agonist ivuxolimab. The DNA sequence is TGCAGTGCTAGAGTTTTCGGGGAGCTGTTTTTT. The resulting protein is CSARVFGELFF.